This T cell receptor beta chain was sequenced during a study of PD-1 blockade in classical Hodgkin lymphoma. Whole-study context: Every 2 weeks, patients had 3 mg/kg nivolumab intravenously.

Clones were read by immunoSEQ multiplex PCR, and TCRdb kept only the in-frame ones, dropping some. The sample includes over 25,000 clones, over 60% seen only once; the top ten take about 2.4%. As regards this clone: Its cognate antigen is unknown.

Each patient's relapse followed autologous stem cell transplantation, and brentuximab vedotin exposure varied. Magnetic negative selection was used to purify CD4+ T cells from thawed PBMCs. CDR3 length: 14 residues. Trimming cost V 2 bases and J 4 bases, with 13 bases left between them. Germline values: CDR1 SGDLS, CDR2 YYNGEE. Regarding the study as a whole: In CD4+ cells, TCR diversity went up significantly by C4D1, but in CD8+ cells it did not. Any patient who commenced nivolumab under 1 year after ASCT was excluded.

This material consisted of CD4+ T cells from blood, taken at baseline. This receptor was identified in a human donor with classical Hodgkin lymphoma. This sequence joins TRBV9 and TRBJ2-7, with D perhaps TRBD1 (5 bases). The CDR3 here is CASSVVAGSYEQYF. In nucleotides, the CDR3 is TGTGCCAGCAGCGTGGTGGCAGGGTCGTACGAGCAGTACTTC.